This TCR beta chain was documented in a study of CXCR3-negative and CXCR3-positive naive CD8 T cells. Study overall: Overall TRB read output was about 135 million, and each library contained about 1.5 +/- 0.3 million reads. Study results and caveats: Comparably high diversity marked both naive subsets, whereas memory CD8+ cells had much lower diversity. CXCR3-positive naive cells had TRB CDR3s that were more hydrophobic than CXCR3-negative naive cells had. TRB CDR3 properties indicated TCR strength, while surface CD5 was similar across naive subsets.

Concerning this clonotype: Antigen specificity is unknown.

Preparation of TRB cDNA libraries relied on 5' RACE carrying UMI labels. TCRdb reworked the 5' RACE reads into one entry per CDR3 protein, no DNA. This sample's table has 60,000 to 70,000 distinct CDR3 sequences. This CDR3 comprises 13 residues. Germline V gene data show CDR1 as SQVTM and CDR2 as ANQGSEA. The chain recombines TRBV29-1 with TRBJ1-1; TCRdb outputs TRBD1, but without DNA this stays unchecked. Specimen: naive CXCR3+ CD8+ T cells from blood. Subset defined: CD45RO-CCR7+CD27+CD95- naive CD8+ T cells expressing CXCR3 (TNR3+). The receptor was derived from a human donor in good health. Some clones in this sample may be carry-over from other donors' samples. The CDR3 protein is CSVYRALITEAFF.